The entry below describes one T cell receptor beta chain. Its antigen is undetermined. Triplicate sorts of 300,000 cells per CD8+ subset. Cells classed as naive CD8+ T cells were CD45RO-CCR7+CD27+CD95-. This CDR3 has 17 residues. Germline V gives CDR1 SEHNR, CDR2 FQNEAQ (reference sequence). The libraries of TRB cDNA were constructed through 5' RACE using UMI labels. TCRdb reprocessed the 5' RACE reads; each CDR3 protein has one entry and no DNA is given. The repertoire table contains over 100,000 distinct CDR3 sequences. The data were obtained in a study of CXCR3-negative and CXCR3-positive naive CD8 T cells. Findings and limits, study-wide: Both naive subsets showed comparably high diversity, and memory CD8+ cells showed much lower diversity. Because surface CD5 did not distinguish the naive subsets, TCR strength was inferred from TRB CDR3 properties.

Sequenced input: naive CXCR3- CD8+ T cells from blood. Subset indicated: CD45RO-CCR7+CD27+CD95- naive CD8+ T cells lacking CXCR3 (TNR3-). The receptor was isolated from a human donor in good health. Some clones in this sample may be carry-over from other donors' samples. The genes are TRBV7-9 and TRBJ2-7; TCRdb gives TRBD2 as the D gene, but with no DNA this cannot be confirmed. The CDR3 loop is CASSLAPGLAVTYEQYF.